The 28 T cell receptor beta chains below all came from one sample that was sequenced in a study of blood T cells in healthy people across ages. Then a second PCR, running roughly 6 to 11 cycles, was carried out with a sample-barcoded 5' primer and a J-beta primer mix. Each CDR3 protein gets one entry after TCRdb re-called the 5' RACE reads with MiXCR. The repertoire includes hundreds of thousands of distinct CDR3 sequences, 32% of them detected once, and 15% sits in the top ten. Sequenced sample: blood. The origin of the receptors is a woman aged 80 or over in good health.

The chain employs TRBV27 and TRBJ2-3; TRBD1 aligns across 8 bases. CDR1 is MNHEY and CDR2 is SMNVEV in the germline V gene (reference sequence). The CDR3 totals 15 residues. V shed 5 bases, J shed 5 bases, and the junction held 9 bases outside the gene matches. Here the CDR3 reads CASSPSPGGVDTQYF. The DNA of the CDR3 is TGTGCCAGCAGTCCATCGCCAGGGGGCGTAGATACGCAGTATTTT.

This clonotype was picked up many times. A read error is possible here, since a much larger clone lies one base away. V usage is TRBV7-2 and J usage is TRBJ2-5; D is possibly TRBD1 (6 bases). The CDR3 runs to 14 residues. In germline, CDR1 is SGHTA, CDR2 FQGNSA. Trimming stripped 5 bases from V and 11 bases from J, with 21 bases between. CDR3 residues: CASSPGQLYNEQYF. The DNA for the CDR3 is TGTGCCAGCAGCCCCGGACAGTTGTACAATGAGCAGTACTTC.

This clonotype was picked up many times. The genes are TRBV5-1 and TRBJ2-7; D tentatively fits TRBD1 or TRBD2 (6 bases each). The CDR3 spans 14 residues. CDR1 and CDR2 (germline): SGHRS, YFSETQ. V was clipped by 4 bases and J by 2 bases, with 13 bases between them. The CDR3 DNA follows: TGCGCCAGCAGCCCCCGGGGGACAACCTACGAGCAGTACTTC. This sequence encodes CASSPRGTTYEQYF.

Only a few counts were recorded for this clonotype. The chain is built from TRBV5-4 and TRBJ1-1, with 7 bases matching TRBD1. Germline CDR1 reads SGHNT; CDR2 reads YYREEE (reference sequence). With V trimmed by 4 bases and J by 5 bases, 11 bases remained unmatched. The CDR3 runs to 15 residues. The CDR3: CASSRSKTGLTEAFF. The CDR3 nucleotides read TGTGCCAGCAGCCGGAGCAAGACAGGGCTTACTGAAGCTTTCTTT.

This chain joins TRBV30 and TRBJ2-1; TRBD1 is a possible D gene (6 bases). Germline lookup yields CDR1 GTSNPN and CDR2 SVGIG (reference sequence). Deletions cut 0 bases from V and 7 bases from J, with 13 bases between. The CDR3 spans 14 residues. In DNA form, the CDR3 reads TGTGCCTGGAGTGTAGAGACAGGCTCAAATGAGCAGTTCTTC. This gives the protein CAWSVETGSNEQFF.

This clonotype appeared a few times. Since a much larger clone is just one base distant, this may be a read error. J is TRBJ2-1 and V is TRBV4-1; D is perhaps TRBD1 or TRBD2 (5 bases each). Germline CDR1 reads MGHRA; CDR2 reads YSYEKL. The CDR3 is made up of 14 amino acids. In DNA form, the CDR3 reads TGCGCCAACAGCCGCCGGGACCCAGGGAGTGAGCAGTTCTTC. Its translation: CANSRRDPGSEQFF.

V usage is TRBV27 and J usage is TRBJ2-1, with D unresolved. The CDR3 totals 13 residues. CDR1 MNHEY and CDR2 SMNVEV come from the germline V gene (reference sequence). The V end was cut by 2 bases, the J end by 7 bases, with 9 bases between. CDR3 nucleotides: TGTGCCAGCAGTTTAAGCAGAGAGAATGAGCAGTTCTTC. This encodes CASSLSRENEQFF.

This clonotype turned up a few times. The J gene is TRBJ2-3, the V gene TRBV20-1; 7 bases agree with TRBD2. V was pared by 3 bases and J by 2 bases, with 5 bases of the junction left unmatched. In germline, CDR1 is DFQATT, CDR2 SNEGSKA (reference sequence). CDR3 size: 14 residues. For the CDR3, the DNA is TGCAGTGCTAGTGCCGGGGGGAACACAGATACGCAGTATTTT. This translates into CSASAGGNTDTQYF.

This chain links TRBV19 with TRBJ1-2; a weak D match, TRBD1 (6 bases). The CDR3 is 16 amino acids. V lost 4 bases, J lost 4 bases, and 19 bases lay in between. CDR1 is LNHDA, CDR2 SQIVND, per germline (reference sequence). The CDR3 spells CASSRQVRDEIYGYTF. The CDR3, as DNA: TGTGCCAGTAGTAGACAGGTTCGGGATGAAATCTATGGCTACACCTTC. Variable domain in full (rest from reference TRBV19 and TRBJ1-2): DGGITQSPKYLFRKEGQNVTLSCEQNLNHDAMYWYRQDPGQGLRLIYYSQIVNDFQKGDIAEGYSVSREKKESFPLTVTSAQKNPTAFYLCASSRQVRDEIYGYTFGSGTRLTVV.

About this clonotype: This could be a read error, since a much larger clone is one nucleotide away. J is TRBJ2-3 and V is TRBV20-1; 8 bases map to TRBD2. The germline gives CDR1 DFQATT, CDR2 SNEGSKA (reference sequence). The CDR3 is made up of 17 amino acids. CDR3 protein: CNARDFRRGALTDTQYF. Here the CDR3 DNA reads TGCAATGCTAGAGATTTCAGGCGGGGGGCCCTCACAGATACGCAGTATTTT.

J is TRBJ1-6 and V is TRBV30; unclear D gene. The CDR3 consists of 13 residues. Germline V lookup: CDR1 GTSNPN, CDR2 SVGIG (reference sequence). Trimming took off 5 bases at V and 9 bases at J, with 14 bases between the two ends. The CDR3 region is CAWHYDSGSPLHF. DNA of the CDR3: TGTGCCTGGCACTACGATTCGGGTTCACCCCTCCACTTT.

This clonotype turned up a few times. A read error may explain this, as a much larger clone is one base away. The chain is built from TRBV20-1 and TRBJ2-7; D gene ambiguous. The CDR3 spans 13 residues. Trimming left V 7 bases short and J 1 base short, with 14 bases between. In germline, CDR1 is DFQATT, CDR2 SNEGSKA (reference sequence). The CDR3 loop is CSVTDDTSYEQYF. The CDR3 DNA is TGCAGTGTTACCGACGACACTTCCTACGAGCAGTACTTC.

This clonotype was picked up a small number of times. The rearrangement joins TRBV6-1 to TRBJ1-1; TRBD1 matches at 9 bases. The germline V gene has CDR1 MNHNS and CDR2 SASEGT. Germline trimming cut 5 bases from V and 5 bases from J; bases unmatched to any gene: 15. This CDR3 comprises 17 residues. CDR3 residues: CASSPQPQGAVGTEAFF. In DNA, the CDR3 is TGTGCCAGCAGTCCCCAGCCACAGGGGGCGGTGGGGACTGAAGCTTTCTTT.

This clonotype showed up many times. CDR3 nucleotides: TGTGCCAGCAGCTTAAACCCAATGGGCACTGAAGCTTTCTTT. Residues: CASSLNPMGTEAFF. The chain has TRBV7-3 and TRBJ1-1; D unclear. CDR1 and CDR2 (germline): SGHTA, FQGTGA. The ends were cut back, 1 base at V and 4 bases at J, with 10 bases in the middle. The CDR3 covers 14 residues.

This clonotype was counted only a few times. The V call is TRBV2, the J call TRBJ2-4; D is perhaps TRBD1 or TRBD2 (6 bases each). The CDR3 loop spans 13 amino acids. The germline gives CDR1 SNHLY, CDR2 FYNNEI. The V gene lost 6 bases and the J gene lost 15 bases, with 21 bases spanning the gap. The CDR3 sequence is CASRPDPVGGLYF. The CDR3 DNA follows: TGTGCCAGCAGACCCGACCCGGTTGGGGGGCTGTACTTC.

This clonotype was counted only a few times. The chain joins TRBV29-1 to TRBJ1-3, with D possibly matching TRBD1 (6 bases). The CDR3 sequence is 11 residues long. The germline gives CDR1 SQVTM, CDR2 ANQGSEA. V gave up 6 bases and J gave up 3 bases, with 6 bases separating them. CDR3 nucleotides: TGCAGCGTGGACAGTGGAAACACCATATATTTT. It specifies CSVDSGNTIYF.

The chain combines TRBV20-1 with TRBJ1-2; possible D gene TRBD1, 5 bases. There are 15 residues in the CDR3. The V gene's germline CDR1 is DFQATT and CDR2 SNEGSKA (reference sequence). With 0 bases removed from V and 8 bases from J, the gap between germline ends came to 19 bases. The CDR3 region is CSARDSQGQHKGYTF. In nucleotides, the CDR3 is TGCAGTGCTAGAGATTCCCAGGGCCAGCATAAAGGCTACACCTTC.

The V and J genes are TRBV5-1 and TRBJ2-5; 9 bases are shared with TRBD1. Per germline, CDR1 SGHRS and CDR2 YFSETQ. The CDR3 contains 15 residues. V was clipped by 7 bases and J by 2 bases; unmatched bases: 9. CDR3 loop: CASLPNGQGQETQYF. The CDR3 bases are TGCGCCAGCCTACCCAACGGACAGGGGCAAGAGACCCAGTACTTC.

This clonotype was counted at least ten times. The V gene is TRBV6-2 or TRBV6-3, the J gene TRBJ2-7; D gene uncertain. CDR3 length equals 13 residues. The ends were cut back, 8 bases at V and 1 base at J, with 12 bases in the middle. Looked up from germline, CDR1 is MNHEY and CDR2 is SVGEGT. For the CDR3, the DNA is TGTGCCAGCGGTGATCCCCTTTCCTACGAGCAGTACTTC. As protein: CASGDPLSYEQYF.

This clonotype was recorded many times. The rearrangement joins TRBV29-1 to TRBJ2-3; D unclear. CDR1 and CDR2 from the germline V gene are SQVTM and ANQGSEA. The germline V and J ends were trimmed by 6 bases and 6 bases, with 19 bases remaining between them. The CDR3 consists of 14 residues. The CDR3 region is CSVQLPRLKDTQYF. CDR3 nucleotide sequence: TGCAGCGTACAGCTCCCTCGGTTAAAGGATACGCAGTATTTT.

This clonotype was recorded at least ten times. The V gene is TRBV5-6, the J gene TRBJ1-6, with D perhaps matching TRBD1 (6 bases). The CDR3 runs to 15 residues. V lost 4 bases, J lost 10 bases, and 18 bases lay in between. The germline V gene has CDR1 SGHDT and CDR2 YYEEEE. CDR3 nucleotides: TGTGCCAGCAGCGGCGGGGGGACACGGCAATCACCCCTCCACTTT. Its protein is CASSGGGTRQSPLHF.

Turning to this clonotype: Just one base apart from a much larger clone, this may be a read error. The chain carries TRBV9 and TRBJ2-7, with D unresolved. Trimming left V 0 bases short and J 6 bases short, with 13 bases between. Germline loops: CDR1 SGDLS, CDR2 YYNGEE. The CDR3 totals 14 residues. In DNA form, the CDR3 reads TGTGCCAGCAGCGTAGCAGGTCGGCAATCCGAGCAGTACTTC. Translation gives CASSVAGRQSEQYF.

This clonotype has just a few counts. Sequence at one end of the junction differs from germline and may be a read error. V gene TRBV20-1 combines with J gene TRBJ1-4; the D gene is possibly TRBD1 (5 bases). The CDR3 spans 16 residues. CDR1 is DFQATT and CDR2 is SNEGSKA in the germline V gene (reference sequence). This chain's CDR3 is CSATNRDGATNEKRFF. The CDR3 DNA follows: TGCAGTGCCACAAACCGGGACGGTGCAACTAATGAAAAACGGTTTTTT.

The chain couples TRBV7-2 to TRBJ1-6, with 7 bases lining up with TRBD1. V lost 8 bases to trimming and J lost 8 bases; unmatched junction nucleotides: 9. In germline, CDR1 is SGHTA, CDR2 FQGNSA. The CDR3 is made up of 14 amino acids. This CDR3 reads CASHRGGRYSPLHF. Here the CDR3 DNA reads TGTGCCAGCCACAGGGGAGGGCGGTATTCACCCCTCCACTTT.

Note on this clonotype: A much bigger clone sits one base away, suggesting this may be a read error. The genes are TRBV14 and TRBJ2-7, with no clear D. CDR3 size: 14 residues. Germline CDR1 SGHDN, CDR2 FVKESK. Trimming left V 1 base short and J 7 bases short, with 14 bases between. For the CDR3, the DNA is TGTGCCAGCAGCCAAGGGTTCAGCCTTAATGAGCAGTACTTC. Its translation: CASSQGFSLNEQYF. The whole variable domain, remainder taken from reference TRBV14 and TRBJ2-7, is EAGVTQFPSHSVIEKGQTVTLRCDPISGHDNLYWYRRVMGKEIKFLLHFVKESKQDESGMPNNRFLAERTGGTYSTLKVQPAELEDSGVYFCASSQGFSLNEQYFGPGTRLTVT.

Concerning this clonotype itself: A read error is possible here, since a much larger clone lies one base away. The chain has TRBV9 and TRBJ2-2; TRBD2 matches at 10 bases. CDR3 length equals 15 residues. Germline V gives CDR1 SGDLS, CDR2 YYNGEE. CDR3: CTSSWSGGDTGELFF. CDR3 sequence (DNA): TGTACCAGCAGCTGGAGCGGGGGGGACACCGGGGAGCTGTTTTTT.

V usage is TRBV9 and J usage is TRBJ2-2; D is ambiguous. The CDR3 consists of 15 residues. Between the trimmed V and J ends, which lost 1 base and 1 base, there was a span of 8 bases. Germline CDR1 is SGDLS and CDR2 is YYNGEE. The CDR3 bases are TGTGCCAGCAGCGTAAAGGCGGAGAACACCGGGGAGCTGTTTTTT. Residues: CASSVKAENTGELFF.

Regarding this clonotype: A much more abundant neighbour one base away suggests this may be a read error. This CDR3 is missing its conserved last phenylalanine or tryptophan, likely due to a read error. This chain connects TRBV10-3 to TRBJ2-1, with TRBD2 matching over 13 bases. V gave up 6 bases and J gave up 5 bases; unmatched junction bases: 1. Germline V gene lookup returns CDR1 ENHRY and CDR2 SYGVKD. The CDR3 is made up of 14 amino acids. The CDR3 DNA follows: TGTGCCATCAGGGGGACTAGCGGGGACAATGAGCAGTTCTCC. Its translation is CAIRGTSGDNEQFS.